The rows below give T cell receptor beta chains drawn from one sample of a study of T cells in lung cancer brain metastases. Sequenced by immunoSEQ multiplex PCR; TCRdb stores in-frame clones only, minus some. The sample includes 4,000 to 5,500 clones, nearly 90% seen only once; the top ten take around 3.5%. Sequences were obtained from tumor tissue from the primary lung tumor. These receptors came from a woman in her 50s with non-small cell lung cancer. The CDR3 runs from the conserved cysteine through the conserved F or W. A D gene is named only where the DNA matches it firmly. Size is omitted from some rows. Given values are once, few, many or a class for expanded clones.

TGTGCCAGCAGCCCCGGGACAGGTAACACTGAAGCTTTCTTT | CASSPGTGNTEAFF | TRBD1 | 14 | TRBJ1-1 | TRBV13 | few
TGTGCCACCAGCAGAGACTACAGGGAGGGCTACACCTTC | CATSRDYREGYTF | NA | 13 | TRBJ1-2 | TRBV15 | NA
TGTGCCAGCAGCTTAGACACGAGTAATAAAAAACTGTTTTTT | CASSLDTSNKKLFF | NA | 14 | TRBJ1-4 | TRBV7-9 | NA
TGCGCCAGCAGCACCCTCCGACTAGCGGACACCGGGGAGCTGTTTTTT | CASSTLRLADTGELFF | TRBD2 | 16 | TRBJ2-2 | TRBV5-1 | NA
TGTGCCAGCAGCGGGGCTTTTGGCGATGAGCAGTTCTTC | CASSGAFGDEQFF | NA | 13 | TRBJ2-1 | TRBV9 | NA
TGTGCCAGCAGCGACAGCCCTGGAGGGGAGCTGTTTTTT | CASSDSPGGELFF | NA | 13 | TRBJ2-2 | TRBV9 | NA
TGTGCCAGCAGCTTCATAGGGACCCAGTCAGATACGCAGTATTTT | CASSFIGTQSDTQYF | NA | 15 | TRBJ2-3 | TRBV5-4 | few
TGTGCCAGCAGCTTAGGGGACAGTGAAGCTTTCTTT | CASSLGDSEAFF | TRBD1 | 12 | TRBJ1-1 | TRBV7-3 | NA
TGTGCCAGCAGCCCGGGGTCGGGCAACTATGGCTACACCTTC | CASSPGSGNYGYTF | NA | 14 | TRBJ1-2 | TRBV5-4 | NA
TGTGCCAGCAGGGTGGACGCCGGGGAGCTGTTTTTT | CASRVDAGELFF | NA | 12 | TRBJ2-2 | TRBV2 | once
TGTGCCAGCAGCTCCTACAGGGGGGTGGGGAACACTGAAGCTTTCTTT | CASSSYRGVGNTEAFF | TRBD1 | 16 | TRBJ1-1 | TRBV13 | NA
TGTGCCAGCAGCCCCCGGTGGCGGATGAACACTGAAGCTTTCTTT | CASSPRWRMNTEAFF | NA | 15 | TRBJ1-1 | TRBV11-1 | NA
TGTGCCAGTAGTATGGTAGTCAACTATGGCTACACCTTC | CASSMVVNYGYTF | NA | 13 | TRBJ1-2 | TRBV19 | few
TGTGCCAGCAGCTTAAGCAATCAGCCCCAGCATTTT | CASSLSNQPQHF | NA | 12 | TRBJ1-5 | TRBV7-2 | NA
TGTGCTAGTGGTTTTTTCCTCGGGGCTCGGAATCCTAACTATGGCTACACCTTC | CASGFFLGARNPNYGYTF | NA | 18 | TRBJ1-2 | TRBV12-5 | once
TGTGCCAGCTCACCAGTGCTAGCGGTCACAGATACGCAGTATTTT | CASSPVLAVTDTQYF | TRBD2 | 15 | TRBJ2-3 | TRBV18 | NA
TGTGCCAGTAGTAGAGGTCGATCGGACAGCAACTATGGCTACACCTTC | CASSRGRSDSNYGYTF | NA | 16 | TRBJ1-2 | TRBV19 | once
TGTGCCAGCAGTTACTTTAACAGGAACGGCTATGGCTACACCTTC | CASSYFNRNGYGYTF | NA | 15 | TRBJ1-2 | TRBV6-5 | once
TGTGCCAGCAGTTACGGGGAGAACACTGAAGCTTTCTTT | CASSYGENTEAFF | NA | 13 | TRBJ1-1 | TRBV6-6 | NA
TGTGCCAGTAGTTCTCGGACTAGCGGGACCTACAATGAGCAGTTCTTC | CASSSRTSGTYNEQFF | TRBD2 | 16 | TRBJ2-1 | TRBV19 | once
TGCAGCGTTCCTATACTCTCGTCCAGGGGGCCCACCTATGGCTACACCTTC | CSVPILSSRGPTYGYTF | TRBD1 | 17 | TRBJ1-2 | TRBV29-1 | once
TGTGCCAGCAGCTTGGGGGGGAACTATGGCTACACCTTC | CASSLGGNYGYTF | NA | 13 | TRBJ1-2 | TRBV11-3 | NA
TGTGCCAGCAATAGCCCTCAGGGGAAAGACTACAATGAGCAGTTCTTC | CASNSPQGKDYNEQFF | NA | 16 | TRBJ2-1 | TRBV28 | NA
TGTGCCAGCAGCCCGGGACCTTACACAGATACGCAGTATTTT | CASSPGPYTDTQYF | NA | 14 | TRBJ2-3 | TRBV5-4 | NA
TGTGTCAGCAGTTTACAGGAGGGTGTTGAAAAACTGTTTTTT | CVSSLQEGVEKLFF | NA | 14 | TRBJ1-4 | TRBV27 | NA
TGTGCCAGCTCACCACGAGTCGCATCGGGGCTCACCTTC | CASSPRVASGLTF | NA | 13 | TRBJ1-2 | TRBV18 | NA
TGTGCCAGCAGGCTCATTCCTAGCGGGACCAACGACAATGAGCAGTTCTTC | CASRLIPSGTNDNEQFF | TRBD2 | 17 | TRBJ2-1 | TRBV7-3 | once
TGTGCCAGCAGCTTAGGGGGGGGGACAGAAGCTTTCTTT | CASSLGGGTEAFF | NA | 13 | TRBJ1-1 | TRBV7-8 | NA
TGTGCCAGCAGCACCCGGGTAGCGGGAGGGCCGACCGGGGAGCTGTTTTTT | CASSTRVAGGPTGELFF | TRBD2 | 17 | TRBJ2-2 | TRBV7-6 | NA
TGTGCCAGCAGCTTCAACATTCTACAGAGCGAAAACACTGAAGCTTTCTTT | CASSFNILQSENTEAFF | NA | 17 | TRBJ1-1 | TRBV7-3 | NA
TGTGCCAGCAGCCCTTGGGGTGGGTCTAACTATGGCTACACCTTT | CASSPWGGSNYGYTF | NA | 15 | TRBJ1-2 | TRBV14 | NA
TGTGCCAGCAGTAGCAATCAGCCCCAGCATTTT | CASSSNQPQHF | NA | 11 | TRBJ1-5 | TRBV6-1 | NA
TGTGCCTGGAGTCCCAGGGGAGAGCTAAACTTC | CAWSPRGELNF | NA | 11 | TRBJ1-2 | TRBV30 | NA
TGTGCCAGCAGCTTTGGGAGCAGGACCCAAAATGAAAAACTGTTTTTT | CASSFGSRTQNEKLFF | NA | 16 | TRBJ1-4 | TRBV11-2 | NA
TGCGCCAGCAGCTTCTTACCTCAGGGGAACACTGAAGCTTTCTTT | CASSFLPQGNTEAFF | NA | 15 | TRBJ1-1 | TRBV5-1 | few
TGTGCCAGCAGCCTATCACCTCACAGGGCCGGGGAGCTGTTTTTT | CASSLSPHRAGELFF | NA | 15 | TRBJ2-2 | TRBV7-3 | NA
TGTGCCAGCAGCCCCCGGGGTAACACTGAAGCTTTCTTT | CASSPRGNTEAFF | NA | 13 | TRBJ1-1 | TRBV7-6 | NA
TGCAGCGTCCTCCGGGATACAGGGACCGGGGAGCTGTTTTTT | CSVLRDTGTGELFF | NA | 14 | TRBJ2-2 | TRBV29-1 | NA
TGTGCCATGTCCGTTGAGTCTCGTGGCTACACCTTC | CAMSVESRGYTF | NA | 12 | TRBJ1-2 | TRBV5-4 | NA
TGTGCCAGCAGTCCCCAGCACCGACAGGGTACGTTCTTC | CASSPQHRQGTFF | TRBD1 | 13 | TRBJ2-1 | TRBV14 | NA
TGTGCCAGCAGCGCGGGCCCTTACAATGAGCAGTTCTTC | CASSAGPYNEQFF | NA | 13 | TRBJ2-1 | TRBV7-9 | NA
TGTGCCCGAATGCGAACGCCCCAGCATTTT | CARMRTPQHF | NA | 10 | TRBJ1-5 | TRBV19 | NA
TGTGCCAGCAGCTTAGGAGGGGGACAGGGGACTGAAGCTTTCTTT | CASSLGGGQGTEAFF | TRBD1 | 15 | TRBJ1-1 | TRBV7-9 | NA
TGTGCCAGCAGCGGCCCGGGACTAGCGGGAGGTGTCGCCTACAATGAGCAGTTCTTC | CASSGPGLAGGVAYNEQFF | TRBD2 | 19 | TRBJ2-1 | TRBV5-6 | NA
TGTGCCAGCAGGCGGGAGGGAAACAATGAGCAGTTCTTC | CASRREGNNEQFF | TRBD2 | 13 | TRBJ2-1 | TRBV6-5 | NA
TGTGCCAGCAGCTTACCGCCGCACACAGATACGCAGTATTTT | CASSLPPHTDTQYF | NA | 14 | TRBJ2-3 | TRBV7-9 | NA
TGTGCCAGCAGCGTAGGTACGACAGGGGACTATGGCTACACCTTC | CASSVGTTGDYGYTF | TRBD1 | 15 | TRBJ1-2 | TRBV9 | once
TGTGCCAGCAGCCCGCTGGGGTCGAACACCGGGGAGCTGTTTTTT | CASSPLGSNTGELFF | NA | 15 | TRBJ2-2 | TRBV7-9 | NA
TGTGCCAGCCCCCACCCGGCAGGGAGGACAGATACGCAGTATTTT | CASPHPAGRTDTQYF | NA | 15 | TRBJ2-3 | TRBV6-4 | once
TGTGCCAGCAGCTTACTTCTCGGACAGACCAGTTATGGCTACACCTTC | CASSLLLGQTSYGYTF | NA | 16 | TRBJ1-2 | TRBV13 | NA
TGTGCTAGTAGTTTGATACAGGGTGACTCAGTTCTTGGAAACACCATATATTTT | CASSLIQGDSVLGNTIYF | NA | 18 | TRBJ1-3 | TRBV12-5 | NA
TGTGCCAGCAGCTTTGCGGGAGTCACCGGGGAGCTGTTTTTT | CASSFAGVTGELFF | TRBD2 | 14 | TRBJ2-2 | TRBV7-6 | few
TGTGCCAGCAGCTTAAAGGGGGCCCAGTACTTC | CASSLKGAQYF | NA | 11 | TRBJ2-5 | TRBV7-9 | NA
TGTGCCAGCAGTTACGCGGGACAGATGAACACTGAAGCTTTCTTT | CASSYAGQMNTEAFF | TRBD1 | 15 | TRBJ1-1 | TRBV6-5 | NA
TGTGCAAGTCGCCGAATTCCGGGGGGGAGGGGGTATTATCAGCCCCAGCATTTT | CASRRIPGGRGYYQPQHF | NA | 18 | TRBJ1-5 | TRBV12-2 | NA
TGTGCTTCAAACCTGGACAGCGGTACTGAAGCTTTCTTT | CASNLDSGTEAFF | NA | 13 | TRBJ1-1 | TRBV6-6 | NA